Below, 4 T cell receptor beta chains from the same sample are listed, as sequenced in a study of blood T cells in healthy people across ages. A second PCR of roughly 7 to 11 cycles used a sample-barcoded 5' primer and a J-beta primer mix. TCRdb reanalysed the 5' RACE reads using MiXCR and keeps one entry per CDR3 protein. The sample contains 1.5 million to 2 million distinct CDR3 sequences, about two fifths of which appear only once. The sample consisted of blood. The source is a human donor in good health.

This clonotype showed up just once. This chain's CDR3 is CASSVRGGMYTEAFF. The CDR3 region has the DNA TGTGCCAGCAGCGTCAGGGGGGGTATGTACACTGAAGCTTTCTTT. V gene TRBV7-3 combines with J gene TRBJ1-1; 7 bases align to TRBD1. The germline CDR1 and CDR2 sequences are SGHTA and FQGTGA. Trimming took 5 bases from V and 3 from J; bases not matched to a gene: 9. The CDR3 is 15 residues long.

This clonotype was seen once. The chain has TRBV7-2 and TRBJ1-6; no clear D gene. Germline loops: CDR1 SGHTA, CDR2 FQGNSA. The V end was cut by 1 base, the J end by 11 bases, with 12 bases between. There are 14 residues in the CDR3. The CDR3 here is CASSLEGRKTPLHF. As DNA, the CDR3 is TGTGCCAGCAGCTTAGAAGGCCGGAAAACACCCCTCCACTTT.

The gene calls are TRBV7-6 and TRBJ2-5; 14 bases line up with TRBD2. This CDR3 region has 19 residues. Germline CDR1 is SGHVS and CDR2 is FNYEAQ. V trimming: 3 bases; J trimming: 5 bases; junction bases outside the gene matches: 14. CDR3 sequence reads: CASSFLIPGTSGGQETQYF. CDR3 in DNA: TGTGCCAGCAGCTTCCTAATTCCCGGGACTAGCGGGGGTCAGGAGACCCAGTACTTC.

The rearrangement links TRBV7-2 to TRBJ1-5; D may be TRBD1 (5 bases). V was trimmed by 1 base and J by 4 bases, leaving 20 bases between them. The CDR3 length is 18 residues. The germline gives CDR1 SGHTA, CDR2 FQGNSA. The CDR3 is CASSLEVSRWGSNQPQHF. The CDR3 DNA reads TGTGCCAGCAGCTTAGAAGTGTCTCGGTGGGGGAGTAATCAGCCCCAGCATTTT.